This passage covers 11 T cell receptor beta chains from one sample sequenced in a study of control samples from healthy donors and cancer patients. Data came from immunoSEQ multiplex PCR; TCRdb stores just in-frame clones and leaves some out. The table lists about 140,000 clones, roughly 92% of them singletons. Sample: blood. The receptors were gathered from a middle-aged man in good health.

The rearrangement uses TRBV9 and TRBJ1-2; the D gene is possibly TRBD1 (5 bases). This CDR3 region has 15 residues. From germline, CDR1 is SGDLS and CDR2 YYNGEE. The germline V and J ends were trimmed by 4 bases and 4 bases, with 17 bases remaining between them. The CDR3 DNA is TGTGCCAGCAGCCCCCGGGACGCTCTCAGCTATGGCTACACCTTC. As protein: CASSPRDALSYGYTF.

The gene calls are TRBV12-5 and TRBJ2-2, with 12 bases identical to TRBD1. The length of the CDR3 is 16 residues. Germline loops: CDR1 LGHNT, CDR2 FRNRAP. V gave up 5 bases and J gave up 7 bases; unmatched junction bases: 8. CDR3 bases: TGTGCTAGTGGTGCCTCCGGGACAGGGGGCTTCGGGGAGCTGTTTTTT. It is translated as CASGASGTGGFGELFF.

Of note for this clone: The sample has other DNA sequences that encode this CDR3 too. The V gene is TRBV3-1 (or the pseudogene TRBV3-2), the J gene TRBJ1-2; TRBD1 agrees at 12 bases. Germline CDR1 is LGHDT and CDR2 is YNNKEL (reference sequence). The CDR3 length is 15 residues. V shed 3 bases, J shed 2 bases, and the junction held 1 base outside the gene matches. The CDR3 here is CASSQGTGGNYGYTF. CDR3 bases: TGTGCCAGCAGCCAGGGGACAGGGGGCAACTATGGCTACACCTTC.

The rearrangement links TRBV10-3 to TRBJ2-2; perhaps TRBD1 as D (5 bases). Trimming took 10 bases from V and 0 from J, leaving 15 bases between them. The CDR3 runs 15 residues. Germline assignment: CDR1 ENHRY and CDR2 SYGVKD. CDR3 nucleotides: TGTGCCACCCAAGGGGCAGGGACGAACACCGGGGAGCTGTTTTTT. This gives the protein CATQGAGTNTGELFF.

The V gene is TRBV29-1, the J gene TRBJ1-2, with D perhaps TRBD1 (6 bases). Germline CDR1 is SQVTM and CDR2 is ANQGSEA. V was trimmed by 6 bases and J by 2 bases, leaving 10 bases between them. The CDR3 runs 12 residues. CDR3 amino acids: CSVDRPNYGYTF. The CDR3 region has the DNA TGCAGCGTCGACAGGCCCAACTATGGCTACACCTTC.

This clone was counted between two and nine times. The J gene is TRBJ1-2, the V gene TRBV12-3 or TRBV12-4; D might be TRBD1 (6 bases). Trimming shortened V by 3 bases and J by 14 bases, and 13 bases separated the two germline ends. CDR3 length: 11 residues. This CDR3 is CASSFGQGKTF. The CDR3 DNA reads as TGTGCCAGCAGTTTCGGCCAGGGGAAGACCTTC.

The gene calls are TRBV23-1 and TRBJ2-1, with a weak D call TRBD2 (5 bases). TRBV23-1 carries the ORF label, with uncertain function. The CDR3 contains 16 residues. V was trimmed by 0 bases and J by 4 bases, leaving 13 bases between them. CDR3: CASSQSAGVGYNEQFF. The DNA for the CDR3 is TGCGCCAGCAGTCAATCTGCGGGCGTAGGGTACAATGAGCAGTTCTTC.

The chain has TRBV28 and TRBJ2-3, with no clear D. Germline loops: CDR1 MDHEN, CDR2 SYDVKM. The V end lost 8 bases, the J end lost 0 bases, and 15 bases lay between the germline ends. The CDR3 totals 15 residues. Here the CDR3 reads CASRPWQSSTDTQYF. The CDR3 DNA reads TGTGCCAGCCGCCCGTGGCAGTCTAGCACAGATACGCAGTATTTT.

CDR3 sequence (DNA): TGTGCCAGCAGCCCCGGGACGGTGCAAGGGGTGTGGGCTTTCTTT. It codes for CASSPGTVQGVWAFF. This sequence joins TRBV28 and TRBJ1-1; TRBD1 might be the D (5 bases). V was cut by 6 bases and J by 11 bases, with 25 bases left in between. CDR3 length: 15 residues. Germline V lookup: CDR1 MDHEN, CDR2 SYDVKM.

This clone was recorded only once. The rearrangement links TRBV28 to TRBJ2-7, with 11 bases fitting TRBD2. This CDR3 comprises 17 residues. Germline CDR1 and CDR2: MDHEN and SYDVKM. The junction had 8 bases not matched to a gene; V was cut back by 2 bases and J by 2 bases. CDR3 bases: TGTGCCAGCAGTTTAGGTACTTTAGCGGGAGGGCCCTACGAGCAGTACTTC. Translated: CASSLGTLAGGPYEQYF.

This rearrangement joins TRBV10-1 to TRBJ2-1, with D possibly being TRBD1 or TRBD2 (5 bases each). The CDR3 has 17 amino acids. The germline V gene encodes CDR1 WNHNN and CDR2 SYGVQD (reference sequence). Trimming removed 7 bases from V and 0 bases from J, with 19 bases in between. The CDR3 nucleotides read TGCGCCAGCATCCAGTGGATGGGACGTGGCTCCTACAATGAGCAGTTCTTC. Translating it yields CASIQWMGRGSYNEQFF.